These 11 T cell receptor beta chains came from one sample sequenced in a study of blood T cell repertoires in COVID-19. Here immunoSEQ multiplex PCR was the method, and the copy in TCRdb shows in-frame clones only, minus some. The sample holds about 480,000 clones, approximately 90% seen once. Sequenced material: peripheral blood. The receptors originated from a woman in her twenties or thirties with acute or convalescent COVID-19.

V and J are TRBV5-6 and TRBJ1-1; a possible D gene is TRBD1 (6 bases). The CDR3 extends over 14 amino acids. With 1 base removed from V and 5 bases from J, the gap between germline ends came to 12 bases. Germline CDR1 and CDR2: SGHDT and YYEEEE. The CDR3 bases are TGTGCCAGCAGCTTGAAGACAGGAGGAACTGAAGCTTTCTTT. Its translation is CASSLKTGGTEAFF.

The V and J genes are TRBV28 and TRBJ1-5; TRBD1 matches at 8 bases. The V gene end was trimmed by 5 bases and the J gene end by 5 bases; junction bases not matched to a gene: 5. The CDR3 extends over 14 amino acids. Germline-derived CDR1 and CDR2 are MDHEN and SYDVKM. CDR3 sequence: CASSHRQGHQPQHF. For the CDR3, the DNA is TGTGCCAGCAGTCACAGACAGGGGCATCAGCCCCAGCATTTT.

The chain is built from TRBV6-5 and TRBJ1-1, with 7 bases fitting TRBD1. This CDR3 comprises 14 residues. Germline lookup yields CDR1 MNHEY and CDR2 SVGAGI. V shed 6 bases, J shed 0 bases, and the junction held 4 bases outside the gene matches. The CDR3 sequence is CASSVDRVNTEAFF. In nucleotides, the CDR3 is TGTGCCAGCAGCGTCGACAGGGTGAACACTGAAGCTTTCTTT.

The chain links TRBV7-3 to TRBJ1-1, with 7 bases lining up with TRBD1. V dropped 4 bases and J dropped 3; count of bases not matched to a gene: 8. CDR1 and CDR2 (germline): SGHTA, FQGTGA. The CDR3 consists of 15 residues. In nucleotides, the CDR3 is TGTGCCAGCAGCTACCACAGGGGCGGCGACACTGAAGCTTTCTTT. It encodes CASSYHRGGDTEAFF.

This clone has just a few counts. V and J are TRBV10-3 and TRBJ1-1, with D possibly matching TRBD1 (6 bases). Germline loops: CDR1 ENHRY, CDR2 SYGVKD. Trimming cost V 0 bases and J 1 base, with 9 bases left between them. The CDR3 length is 15 residues. CDR3 sequence: CAISESVGGNTEAFF. CDR3 nucleotides: TGTGCCATCAGTGAGTCCGTAGGGGGGAACACTGAAGCTTTCTTT.

With regard to this clone: Other DNA sequences in this sample translate to the same CDR3. The chain joins TRBV6-5 to TRBJ2-7, with 9 bases aligning to TRBD1. Germline V gene lookup returns CDR1 MNHEY and CDR2 SVGAGI. V lost 4 bases, J lost 3 bases, and 1 base stayed unmatched. CDR3 length: 13 amino acids. The CDR3 DNA reads TGTGCCAGCAGTTTGGGACAGGGCTACGAGCAGTACTTC. Protein sequence: CASSLGQGYEQYF.

The chain recombines TRBV11-2 with TRBJ2-5, with 14 bases identical to TRBD2. There are 16 residues in the CDR3. Germline values: CDR1 SGHAT, CDR2 FQNNGV. V lost 5 bases to trimming and J lost 2 bases; unmatched junction nucleotides: 4. The CDR3 sequence: CASSPRTSGGQETQYF. CDR3 DNA: TGTGCCAGCAGCCCAAGGACTAGCGGGGGGCAAGAGACCCAGTACTTC.

The V call is TRBV19, the J call TRBJ1-1; no firm D call. This CDR3 has 15 residues. V was trimmed by 5 bases and J by 5 bases, leaving 18 bases between them. From germline, CDR1 is LNHDA and CDR2 SQIVND (reference sequence). The CDR3 is CASSSGGGQRTEAFF. In DNA form, the CDR3 reads TGTGCCAGTAGTTCCGGCGGAGGGCAGAGGACTGAAGCTTTCTTT.

This clone appeared a single time. V is TRBV5-1 and J is TRBJ1-1; a weak D match, TRBD1 (6 bases). The germline CDR1 and CDR2 sequences are SGHRS and YFSETQ. The CDR3 is 14 amino acids. The V end was cut by 3 bases, the J end by 0 bases, with 9 bases between. Here the CDR3 reads CASSSQGMNTEAFF. DNA for the CDR3: TGCGCCAGCAGCTCACAGGGAATGAACACTGAAGCTTTCTTT.

The V call is TRBV5-1, the J call TRBJ2-3; D might be TRBD2 (5 bases). This CDR3 contains 12 residues. Per the germline V gene, CDR1 is SGHRS and CDR2 is YFSETQ. The ends were cut back, 7 bases at V and 7 bases at J, with 13 bases in the middle. The CDR3 reads CASATEGYTQYF. The CDR3 DNA reads as TGCGCCAGCGCCACAGAGGGTTATACGCAGTATTTT.

The rearrangement uses TRBV19 and TRBJ2-7; D not resolved. Deletions cut 8 bases from V and 3 bases from J, with 11 bases between. Germline values: CDR1 LNHDA, CDR2 SQIVND (reference sequence). There are 12 residues in the CDR3. The CDR3 coding sequence is TGTGCCAGTCAAGACTCGTACTACGAGCAGTACTTC. Translated: CASQDSYYEQYF.